These 10 T cell receptor beta chains came from one sample sequenced in a study of shared clonotypes between healthy human individuals. Some clones are missing from TCRdb's copy, which holds only in-frame ones; the method was immunoSEQ multiplex PCR. The table records 1,500,000 or so clones, roughly 97% of them present only once. Sequenced sample: naive CD4+ T cells sorted from blood. Subset of the sample: CD45RA+ positively selected. Source of these receptors: a man aged 30-40 years in good health.

The V call is TRBV7-6, the J call TRBJ2-5; D is perhaps TRBD2 (5 bases). The germline V and J ends were trimmed by 4 bases and 2 bases, with 20 bases remaining between them. The germline CDR1 and CDR2 sequences are SGHVS and FNYEAQ. The CDR3 extends over 17 amino acids. CDR3 region: CASSSPGGVGNQETQYF. For the CDR3, the DNA is TGTGCCAGCAGCTCCCCCGGTGGAGTCGGGAATCAAGAGACCCAGTACTTC.

The chain is built from TRBV27 and TRBJ2-7; D is undetermined. This CDR3 is 15 amino acids long. V gave up 0 bases and J gave up 1 base, with 10 bases separating them. Looked up from germline, CDR1 is MNHEY and CDR2 is SMNVEV (reference sequence). The CDR3 coding sequence is TGTGCCAGCAGTTTATCTAGCTACCTATCCTACGAGCAGTACTTC. It is translated as CASSLSSYLSYEQYF.

The chain recombines TRBV9 with TRBJ2-7, with D possibly TRBD2 on 6 matching bases. With 4 bases removed from V and 1 base from J, the gap between germline ends came to 33 bases. Germline CDR1 and CDR2: SGDLS and YYNGEE. The CDR3 consists of 21 residues. The CDR3 DNA reads TGTGCCAGCAGCCCCGGGGGTGGCGCAGGAGCCGACAATCTAGGGTCCTACGAGCAGTACTTC. It encodes CASSPGGGAGADNLGSYEQYF. The whole variable domain, remainder taken from reference TRBV9 and TRBJ2-7, is DSGVTQTPKHLITATGQRVTLRCSPRSGDLSVYWYQQSLDQGLQFLIQYYNGEERAKGNILERFSAQQFPDLHSELNLSSLELGDSALYFCASSPGGGAGADNLGSYEQYFGPGTRLTVT.

The CDR3 reads CASSHLAGGTDTQYF. CDR3 nucleotide sequence: TGTGCCAGCAGTCACCTAGCGGGAGGCACAGATACGCAGTATTTT. V usage is TRBV28 and J usage is TRBJ2-3; 10 positions agree with TRBD2. The germline gives CDR1 MDHEN, CDR2 SYDVKM. With 5 bases clipped from V and 1 base from J, the junction kept 3 bases outside the gene matches. There are 15 residues in the CDR3.

This clone was counted once. The chain couples TRBV6-5 to TRBJ1-5; D is unclear. Germline lookup yields CDR1 MNHEY and CDR2 SVGAGI. Deletions cut 0 bases from V and 2 bases from J, with 8 bases between. The CDR3 has 15 residues. The CDR3 is CASSYSGVGNQPQHF. DNA of the CDR3: TGTGCCAGCAGTTACTCTGGGGTGGGCAATCAGCCCCAGCATTTT.

This clone showed up just once. The V and J genes are TRBV7-8 and TRBJ1-1, with D unclear. The CDR3 contains 14 residues. V was cut by 0 bases and J by 6 bases, with 11 bases left in between. Looked up from germline, CDR1 is SGHVS and CDR2 is FQNEAQ. The CDR3 region has the DNA TGTGCCAGCAGCTTAGCGAGGCAGATTCCTGAAGCTTTCTTT. Amino acids: CASSLARQIPEAFF. Using reference TRBV7-8 and TRBJ1-1 for the parts outside the CDR3, the full variable domain is GAGVSQSPRYKVAKRGQDVALRCDPISGHVSLFWYQQALGQGPEFLTYFQNEAQLDKSGLPSDRFFAERPEGSVSTLKIQRTQQEDSAVYLCASSLARQIPEAFFGQGTRLTVV.

In this sample, this clone turned up once. The chain carries TRBV28 and TRBJ1-3; 9 positions match TRBD1. The V segment lost 5 bases and the J segment 4 bases; nucleotides outside the gene matches: 6. Germline V gene lookup returns CDR1 MDHEN and CDR2 SYDVKM. The CDR3 runs 15 residues. The CDR3: CASSGTGKAGNTIYF. DNA for the CDR3: TGTGCCAGCAGTGGGACAGGGAAGGCCGGAAACACCATATATTTT.

This clone has just one count. V usage is TRBV10-3 and J usage is TRBJ2-2; tentatively, D is TRBD1 (6 bases). The germline CDR1 and CDR2 sequences are ENHRY and SYGVKD. V was trimmed by 2 bases and J by 4 bases, leaving 14 bases between them. The CDR3 length is 16 residues. The CDR3 is CAISEEHRAGTGELFF. DNA of the CDR3: TGTGCCATCAGTGAGGAACACAGGGCGGGCACCGGGGAGCTGTTTTTT.

In its sample, this clone was seen once. The genes are TRBV2 and TRBJ1-2; D remains unclear. V dropped 0 bases and J dropped 1 base, with 12 bases sitting between them. Germline V gene data show CDR1 as SNHLY and CDR2 as FYNNEI. This CDR3 contains 16 residues. CDR3 residues: CASSEAMEPINYGYTF. The CDR3 nucleotides read TGTGCCAGCAGTGAAGCGATGGAGCCCATTAACTATGGCTACACCTTC.

The chain recombines TRBV18 with TRBJ2-7; D unresolved. The ends were cut back, 3 bases at V and 6 bases at J, with 6 bases in the middle. The CDR3 is 11 residues long. Germline CDR1 reads KGHSH; CDR2 reads LQKENI. The CDR3 nucleotides are TGTGCCAGCTCACCTTCTTTCGAGCAGTACTTC. Protein product: CASSPSFEQYF.